Presented here are 19 T cell receptor beta chains from one specimen sequenced in a study of T-cell reconstitution after alpha-beta-depleted transplantation in children. This sample's TCRbeta library carried unique molecular identifier barcodes. One entry per CDR3 protein results from TCRdb running MiXCR on the PCR reads. Of fewer than 450,000 distinct CDR3 sequences listed, under 20% are singletons. The source material was PBMCs, mostly from graft donor cells, sampled 360 days after TCRalphabeta/CD19-depleted stem cell transplant. All receptors come from a male patient aged 2 to 9 who had a stem cell transplant for acute lymphoblastic leukemia, so the T cells may come from the graft donor.

This chain uses TRBV5-1 with TRBJ1-1, with 11 bases fitting TRBD1. V was clipped by 4 bases and J by 7 bases; unmatched bases: 9. The V gene's germline CDR1 is SGHRS and CDR2 YFSETQ. The CDR3 sequence is 15 residues long. For the CDR3, the DNA is TGCGCCAGCAGCGGCGGGGACAGGGGGAAGGTTGAAGCTTTCTTT. Protein sequence: CASSGGDRGKVEAFF.

This clonotype turned up a few times. The CDR3 loop reads CASSLVNKDEQYF. CDR3 DNA: TGTGCCAGCAGCTTAGTCAACAAAGACGAGCAGTACTTC. The gene calls are TRBV7-2 and TRBJ2-7; D not certain. Germline V gene data show CDR1 as SGHTA and CDR2 as FQGNSA. This CDR3 spans 13 amino acids. The germline V and J ends were trimmed by 1 base and 5 bases, with 9 bases remaining between them.

In its sample, this clonotype was seen once. The rearrangement joins TRBV20-1 to TRBJ1-3; perhaps TRBD1 as D (6 bases). The CDR3 consists of 14 residues. Germline loops: CDR1 DFQATT, CDR2 SNEGSKA (reference sequence). V shed 6 bases and J shed 0 bases, with 12 bases lying between them. CDR3 bases: TGCAGTGCCCCCCAACAGGGCTCTGGAAACACCATATATTTT. It translates to CSAPQQGSGNTIYF.

V gene TRBV5-4 combines with J gene TRBJ2-1, with a weak D call TRBD2 (6 bases). Trimming took off 6 bases at V and 2 bases at J, with 12 bases between the two ends. The length of the CDR3 is 14 residues. Germline assignment: CDR1 SGHNT and CDR2 YYREEE (reference sequence). CDR3 bases: TGTGCCAGCACCCGGAGGGAACCCTACAATGAGCAGTTCTTC. It is translated as CASTRREPYNEQFF.

V gene TRBV20-1 combines with J gene TRBJ1-2; the match to TRBD1 covers 11 bases. The trim removed 5 bases at V and 3 bases at J, leaving 5 bases unmatched. CDR1 and CDR2 (germline): DFQATT, SNEGSKA (reference sequence). The CDR3 has 14 residues. The CDR3 DNA reads as TGCAGTGCTGGGGGACAGGGGGGGGACTATGGCTACACCTTC. Translation gives CSAGGQGGDYGYTF.

This chain uses TRBV9 with TRBJ1-2, with TRBD1 matching over 8 bases. V shed 3 bases, J shed 7 bases, and the junction held 2 bases outside the gene matches. The germline CDR1 and CDR2 sequences are SGDLS and YYNGEE. The CDR3 totals 12 residues. The CDR3, as DNA: TGTGCCAGCAGCGAGACAGGGGTTGGCTACACCTTC. This encodes CASSETGVGYTF. Full variable domain (outside the CDR3, taken from reference TRBV9 and TRBJ1-2): DSGVTQTPKHLITATGQRVTLRCSPRSGDLSVYWYQQSLDQGLQFLIQYYNGEERAKGNILERFSAQQFPDLHSELNLSSLELGDSALYFCASSETGVGYTFGSGTRLTVV.

At least ten counts were recorded for this clonotype. This sequence joins TRBV5-1 and TRBJ1-1; maybe TRBD1 (6 bases). V dropped 0 bases and J dropped 5 bases, with 14 bases sitting between them. Germline loops: CDR1 SGHRS, CDR2 YFSETQ. This CDR3 spans 15 amino acids. The CDR3, as DNA: TGCGCCAGCAGCTTGGGGGACAAACCCCTGACTGAAGCTTTCTTT. This sequence encodes CASSLGDKPLTEAFF.

The chain links TRBV7-8 to TRBJ2-7; 13 bases are a match to TRBD2. CDR3 size: 16 residues. Germline CDR1 and CDR2: SGHVS and FQNEAQ. With V trimmed by 2 bases and J by 3 bases, 4 bases remained unmatched. CDR3 sequence: CASSLQLAGGSYEQYF. The CDR3 bases are TGTGCCAGCAGCTTACAACTAGCGGGAGGGAGCTACGAGCAGTACTTC.

This clonotype was counted only a few times. The genes are TRBV2 and TRBJ2-7, with 7 positions matching TRBD1. This CDR3 is built from 15 residues. The V gene's germline CDR1 is SNHLY and CDR2 FYNNEI. Trimming removed 2 bases from V and 4 bases from J; junction bases left unmatched: 8. The DNA for the CDR3 is TGTGCCAGCAGTGAATACAGGGGCGAGAGTTACGAGCAGTACTTC. Its translation is CASSEYRGESYEQYF. The full variable domain, rest sourced from reference TRBV2 and TRBJ2-7, is EPEVTQTPSHQVTQMGQEVILRCVPISNHLYFYWYRQILGQKVEFLVSFYNNEISEKSEIFDDQFSVERPDGSNFTLKIRSTKLEDSAMYFCASSEYRGESYEQYFGPGTRLTVT.

The CDR3 region is CASSHHGLAGGQETQYF. The CDR3 nucleotides read TGTGCCAGCAGCCACCACGGACTAGCGGGAGGCCAAGAGACCCAGTACTTC. The V call is TRBV3-1, the J call TRBJ2-5; 14 nucleotides agree with TRBD2. This CDR3 has 17 residues. Germline CDR1 reads LGHDT; CDR2 reads YNNKEL (reference sequence). V shed 3 bases and J 1 base; nucleotides not matched to a gene: 4.

The V gene is TRBV20-1, the J gene TRBJ2-7; possibly TRBD1 for D (5 bases). Germline CDR1 and CDR2: DFQATT and SNEGSKA (reference sequence). The CDR3 sequence is 13 residues long. With 3 bases removed from V and 3 bases from J, the gap between germline ends came to 12 bases. CDR3 loop: CSASPGHHYEQYF. The DNA for the CDR3 is TGCAGTGCTAGCCCTGGACACCACTACGAGCAGTACTTC.

The chain recombines TRBV29-1 with TRBJ2-7, with D possibly TRBD1 on 5 matching bases. The germline CDR1 and CDR2 sequences are SQVTM and ANQGSEA. The CDR3 runs 15 residues. Between the trimmed V and J ends, which lost 5 bases and 1 base, there was a span of 18 bases. For the CDR3, the DNA is TGCAGCGTTACGGGCCCAGTAACAGGATCCTACGAGCAGTACTTC. As protein: CSVTGPVTGSYEQYF.

This sequence joins TRBV5-1 and TRBJ2-7, with 8 bases identical to TRBD1. Germline V gene lookup returns CDR1 SGHRS and CDR2 YFSETQ. The CDR3 totals 15 residues. Trimming took 0 bases from V and 5 from J; bases not matched to a gene: 7. DNA for the CDR3: TGCGCCAGCAGCTTGGGAGACAGGGGCATCGACGAGCAGTACTTC. This codes for CASSLGDRGIDEQYF.

V gene TRBV28 combines with J gene TRBJ2-3; D might be TRBD1 or TRBD2, each matching 7 bases. Per germline, CDR1 MDHEN and CDR2 SYDVKM. V gave up 3 bases and J gave up 3 bases, with 19 bases separating them. The CDR3 has 17 residues. CDR3 coding DNA: TGTGCCAGCAGTTTCTCGCCTTCAGGGGGGGAAACAGATACGCAGTATTTT. Protein product: CASSFSPSGGETDTQYF.

The chain combines TRBV4-1 with TRBJ1-3; D not certain. This CDR3 has 14 amino acids. Trimming stripped 2 bases from V and 6 bases from J, with 11 bases between. Germline CDR1 is MGHRA and CDR2 is YSYEKL. The CDR3 DNA reads TGCGCCAGCAGCCAATGGTCCCTACCAAACACCATATATTTT. Amino acid sequence: CASSQWSLPNTIYF.

The rearrangement joins TRBV5-1 to TRBJ2-5; the match to TRBD1 covers 8 bases. Germline trimming cut 5 bases from V and 6 bases from J; bases unmatched to any gene: 3. The CDR3 length is 12 residues. Per the germline V gene, CDR1 is SGHRS and CDR2 is YFSETQ. For the CDR3, the DNA is TGCGCCAGCAGGACAGGGGCTCAGACCCAGTACTTC. Amino acids: CASRTGAQTQYF.

The J gene is TRBJ2-7, the V gene TRBV28, with TRBD2 identical over 10 bases. V lost 5 bases, J lost 7 bases, and 11 bases stayed unmatched. The V gene's germline CDR1 is MDHEN and CDR2 SYDVKM. There are 15 residues in the CDR3. DNA of the CDR3: TGTGCCAGCAGTACTCGGACTAGCGGTGGGTTGGAGCAGTACTTC. Protein sequence: CASSTRTSGGLEQYF.

In this sample, this clonotype turned up a few times. The gene calls are TRBV7-2 and TRBJ2-7, with a tentative D call TRBD2 (5 bases). V was clipped by 3 bases and J by 7 bases, with 19 bases between them. Germline CDR1 and CDR2: SGHTA and FQGNSA. The CDR3 runs 15 residues. CDR3 sequence (DNA): TGTGCCAGCAGCTTCTCTAGCCCCTACGTATCGGAGCAGTACTTC. Translation gives CASSFSSPYVSEQYF.

The rearrangement uses TRBV5-1 and TRBJ2-2, with D hard to call. The CDR3 is 15 amino acids. Trimming pared 0 bases from V and 0 bases from J, leaving 6 bases between. Looked up from germline, CDR1 is SGHRS and CDR2 is YFSETQ. The CDR3 coding sequence is TGCGCCAGCAGCTTGGGCGCATCGAACACCGGGGAGCTGTTTTTT. This translates into CASSLGASNTGELFF.